This T cell receptor (beta chain) was sequenced during a study of immune cell composition in non-small cell lung cancer. Study-level findings and limits: Shared sequences between tumour-reactive and dominant in vivo clones were not proven.

On this clone itself: Its antigen is unknown.

Using immunoSEQ multiplex PCR, the repertoire was profiled, and TCRdb retains in-frame clones only, with some absent. This table holds approximately 3,100 clones, 78% found once. V lost 0 bases and J 0 bases, leaving 9 bases between the germline ends. Germline V CDR1 and CDR2: SGDLS, YYNGEE. There are 16 residues in the CDR3. Normal lung sampling was at least 3 cm from the tumour, as distant as possible. Source material: non-adjacent lung tissue. This rearrangement joins TRBV9 to TRBJ2-2, with D possibly TRBD1 on 5 matching bases. The TCR was taken from a human donor with non-small cell lung cancer. The donor label of this sample is uncertain. This CDR3 is CASSVVAGPNTGELFF. The CDR3 DNA reads as TGTGCCAGCAGCGTAGTGGCAGGGCCGAACACCGGGGAGCTGTTTTTT.